The 24 T cell receptor beta chains reported below all come from one sample, sequenced in a study of molecular identifiers for immune sequencing clone quantification. TCRdb ran MiXCR on the PCR reads and lists one entry per CDR3 protein. Altogether about 630,000 distinct CDR3 sequences are present, about 25% being singletons, with the ten largest covering about 0.81%. Sequenced input: naive CD8+ T cells from blood, with Jurkat cell RNA spiked in. The subset: FACS-sorted CD8+CD4-CCR7+CD45RA+ naive T cells. Source of these receptors: a human donor in good health. Some libraries in this study had Jurkat cell RNA spiked in.

This clonotype was seen only a few times. The chain employs TRBV4-1 and TRBJ2-7, with 7 nucleotides matching TRBD2. The trim removed 3 bases at V and 6 bases at J, leaving 5 bases unmatched. The CDR3 loop spans 13 amino acids. The germline gives CDR1 MGHRA, CDR2 YSYEKL. Here the CDR3 DNA reads TGCGCCAGCAGCCAGGGGAGGGGAGGCGAGCAGTACTTC. Its translation: CASSQGRGGEQYF.

The chain joins TRBV3-1 to TRBJ2-1; 9 positions agree with TRBD2. This CDR3 has 16 amino acids. Germline V gene data show CDR1 as LGHDT and CDR2 as YNNKEL (reference sequence). Trimming took 1 base from V and 9 from J; bases not matched to a gene: 10. CDR3 region: CASSQVGLASYVEQFF. In DNA, the CDR3 is TGTGCCAGCAGCCAAGTGGGACTAGCAAGCTACGTTGAGCAGTTCTTC.

The chain has TRBV29-1 and TRBJ2-2; 10 bases fit TRBD2. CDR3 size: 14 residues. The V gene's germline CDR1 is SQVTM and CDR2 ANQGSEA. With 4 bases clipped from V and 7 bases from J, the junction kept 6 bases outside the gene matches. CDR3 nucleotide sequence: TGCAGCGTTGGGGAGATAGCGGGGGGCGGGGAGCTGTTTTTT. It translates to CSVGEIAGGGELFF.

This clonotype has a single count. V gene TRBV27 combines with J gene TRBJ2-3; D not resolved. The CDR3 is 14 amino acids. CDR1 and CDR2 from the germline V gene are MNHEY and SMNVEV (reference sequence). Trimming shortened V by 5 bases and J by 4 bases, and 13 bases separated the two germline ends. The CDR3 loop is CASSRVELADTQYF. CDR3 DNA: TGTGCCAGCAGTAGGGTTGAATTGGCAGATACGCAGTATTTT.

This rearrangement joins TRBV6-6 to TRBJ2-5; TRBD1 is a possible D gene (6 bases). V was pared by 0 bases and J by 7 bases, with 15 bases between. CDR3 length equals 15 residues. Germline values: CDR1 MNHNY, CDR2 SVGAGI (reference sequence). The CDR3 DNA is TGTGCCAGCAGTTACTCGTTACAGGGTGAGGGGACCCAGTACTTC. This translates into CASSYSLQGEGTQYF.

For this clonotype: A much larger clone differs from this one at a single base, so this may be a read error. Lacking the conserved final phenylalanine or tryptophan, this CDR3 likely reflects a read error. V usage is TRBV7-9 and J usage is TRBJ1-4; tentatively, D is TRBD1 (5 bases). V was cut by 5 bases and J by 0 bases, with 10 bases left in between. The CDR3 spans 15 residues. Germline V gene lookup returns CDR1 SEHNR and CDR2 FQNEAQ (reference sequence). The chain's CDR3 is CASSPDTSTNEKLFS. The CDR3 bases are TGTGCCAGCAGCCCGGACACTTCAACTAATGAAAAACTGTTTTCT.

Details on this clonotype: Possible read error: a much larger clone is one base away. The chain combines TRBV5-6 with TRBJ2-7; a possible D gene is TRBD2 (6 bases). The germline gives CDR1 SGHDT, CDR2 YYEEEE. CDR3 length: 15 amino acids. V was cut by 0 bases and J by 2 bases, with 12 bases left in between. The CDR3 reads CASSLGLASPYEQYF. The DNA for the CDR3 is TGTGCCAGCAGCTTGGGGCTAGCGAGCCCCTACGAGCAGTACTTC.

The CDR3 nucleotides read TGCGCCAGCACCCTTACCCCGGGTACTAATGAAAAACTGTTTTTT. Amino acids: CASTLTPGTNEKLFF. The J gene is TRBJ1-4, the V gene TRBV4-1, with D hard to call. Trimming cost V 7 bases and J 2 bases, with 14 bases left between them. CDR3 length equals 15 residues. The germline V gene has CDR1 MGHRA and CDR2 YSYEKL.

This clonotype was seen repeatedly, ten times or more. This chain links TRBV30 with TRBJ2-7; D perhaps matches TRBD1 (5 bases). Germline loops: CDR1 GTSNPN, CDR2 SVGIG (reference sequence). Trimming left V 0 bases short and J 4 bases short, with 16 bases between. This CDR3 comprises 15 residues. The CDR3: CAWSVAAGNLYEQYF. CDR3 nucleotides: TGTGCCTGGAGTGTGGCGGCAGGGAATCTTTACGAGCAGTACTTC.

The table lists this clonotype with a few counts. The chain recombines TRBV19 with TRBJ2-6; D is unresolved. Trimming removed 1 base from V and 2 bases from J, with 3 bases in between. The CDR3 is made up of 14 amino acids. CDR1 LNHDA and CDR2 SQIVND come from the germline V gene (reference sequence). CDR3 residues: CASSIGTGANVLTF. The CDR3 DNA reads TGTGCCAGTAGTATAGGTACTGGGGCCAACGTCCTGACTTTC.

This clonotype has only a few counts. This chain links TRBV24-1 with TRBJ2-1; unclear D gene. The V gene's germline CDR1 is KGHDR and CDR2 SFDVKD. V was clipped by 4 bases and J by 5 bases, with 11 bases between them. The CDR3 is made up of 14 amino acids. The CDR3: CATSDLGINNEQFF. CDR3 in DNA: TGTGCCACCAGTGACCTTGGCATAAACAATGAGCAGTTCTTC.

The chain employs TRBV4-3 and TRBJ2-1, with 8 bases that match TRBD2. The germline V gene encodes CDR1 LGHNA and CDR2 YSLEER. Trimming removed 4 bases from V and 8 bases from J; junction bases left unmatched: 7. This CDR3 has 14 residues. In nucleotides, the CDR3 is TGCGCCAGCAGCCGAATAGCGGGAAGGGATGAGCAGTTCTTC. Protein sequence: CASSRIAGRDEQFF.

The chain employs TRBV27 and TRBJ2-1; D call uncertain. This CDR3 has 16 residues. The germline V gene encodes CDR1 MNHEY and CDR2 SMNVEV (reference sequence). The V end was cut by 3 bases, the J end by 4 bases, with 16 bases between. In nucleotides, the CDR3 is TGTGCCAGCAGTTTGGTTGGGTGGTCTATGTACAATGAGCAGTTCTTC. This sequence encodes CASSLVGWSMYNEQFF.

This clonotype was recorded at least ten times. This chain links TRBV6-5 with TRBJ1-1; a weak D match, TRBD1 (6 bases). Germline values: CDR1 MNHEY, CDR2 SVGAGI. Trimming shortened V by 6 bases and J by 3 bases, and 14 bases separated the two germline ends. The CDR3 loop spans 14 amino acids. CDR3 sequence: CASSIIPGDTEAFF. In DNA form, the CDR3 reads TGTGCCAGCAGCATCATTCCAGGGGACACTGAAGCTTTCTTT.

This clonotype showed up many times. The chain has TRBV10-3 and TRBJ2-5; D is perhaps TRBD1 (5 bases). V lost 3 bases and J lost 5, with 19 bases in between. The CDR3 contains 16 residues. Germline CDR1 reads ENHRY; CDR2 reads SYGVKD. Here the CDR3 reads CAISDSQGSSIETQYF. The CDR3 coding sequence is TGTGCCATCAGTGATAGCCAGGGAAGCTCAATTGAGACCCAGTACTTC.

This clonotype was counted ten times or more. The V call is TRBV6-2 or TRBV6-3, the J call TRBJ2-7; 11 bases agree with TRBD1. Germline-derived CDR1 and CDR2 are MNHEY and SVGEGT. The V segment lost 5 bases and the J segment 5 bases; nucleotides outside the gene matches: 5. The CDR3 has 14 residues. The CDR3 here is CASSQGQGADEQYF. In nucleotides, the CDR3 is TGTGCCAGCAGTCAAGGACAGGGGGCGGACGAGCAGTACTTC.

This clonotype has more than one count but fewer than ten. The V and J genes are TRBV27 and TRBJ2-2; a possible D gene is TRBD2 (5 bases). Trimming removed 5 bases at V and 8 bases at J, with 15 bases between. The CDR3 runs 14 residues. Germline V CDR1 and CDR2: MNHEY, SMNVEV (reference sequence). For the CDR3, the DNA is TGTGCCAGCAGTCCCTCCACTAGTACTGGGGAGCTGTTTTTT. This codes for CASSPSTSTGELFF.

This clonotype was picked up a small number of times. The chain links TRBV28 to TRBJ2-7; TRBD2 agrees at 11 bases. This CDR3 spans 16 amino acids. CDR1 is MDHEN, CDR2 SYDVKM, per germline. V lost 2 bases, J lost 3 bases, and 6 bases stayed unmatched. The CDR3 sequence: CASSLEGTSGFYEQYF. CDR3 in DNA: TGTGCCAGCAGTTTAGAAGGGACTAGCGGCTTCTACGAGCAGTACTTC.

This clonotype was picked up many times. The chain is built from TRBV4-1 and TRBJ1-4, with TRBD1 identical over 9 bases. V lost 5 bases and J lost 7; bases outside the gene matches: 8. The CDR3 runs to 15 residues. Germline V gene data show CDR1 as MGHRA and CDR2 as YSYEKL. This CDR3 is CASSSPTGGTEKLFF. The CDR3 nucleotides read TGCGCCAGCAGCTCCCCGACAGGGGGTACTGAAAAACTGTTTTTT.

This clonotype was recorded many times. The chain has TRBV6-1 and TRBJ2-7; D might be TRBD1 (6 bases). CDR3 length: 14 residues. The germline V and J ends were trimmed by 3 bases and 3 bases, with 12 bases remaining between them. Germline V gene lookup returns CDR1 MNHNS and CDR2 SASEGT. CDR3 sequence: CASSDPGQNYEQYF. CDR3 coding DNA: TGTGCCAGCAGTGATCCGGGACAAAACTACGAGCAGTACTTC.

The chain joins TRBV12-5 to TRBJ2-2, with D tentatively TRBD1 (6 bases). The CDR3 runs to 16 residues. Germline V gene data show CDR1 as LGHNT and CDR2 as FRNRAP. V was pared by 5 bases and J by 5 bases, with 18 bases between. CDR3 region: CASGGAGDDGTGELFF. CDR3 bases: TGTGCTAGTGGTGGGGCAGGGGACGACGGGACCGGGGAGCTGTTTTTT.

Comment on this clonotype: A much larger clone sits a single nucleotide away, making a read error possible. The genes are TRBV9 and TRBJ2-7; the D is unclear. The V and J ends lost 3 bases and 2 bases respectively, with 21 bases between them. Germline-derived CDR1 and CDR2 are SGDLS and YYNGEE. The CDR3 is 17 residues long. The CDR3 DNA sequence: TGTGCCAGCAGCGAGGCCCCGGGCGAGCCAGCGCCCTACGAGCAGTACTTC. Translating gives CASSEAPGEPAPYEQYF.

The V call is TRBV27, the J call TRBJ2-7; the D is unclear. From germline, CDR1 is MNHEY and CDR2 SMNVEV (reference sequence). This CDR3 is 14 amino acids long. Between the trimmed V and J ends, which lost 5 bases and 0 bases, there was a span of 11 bases. This CDR3 is CASSRPARSYEQYF. CDR3 sequence (DNA): TGTGCCAGCAGTCGGCCTGCTCGCTCCTACGAGCAGTACTTC.

The chain has TRBV27 and TRBJ2-2, with D possibly matching TRBD2 (6 bases). Germline values: CDR1 MNHEY, CDR2 SMNVEV (reference sequence). Trimming removed 5 bases at V and 2 bases at J, with 9 bases between. The CDR3 totals 14 residues. CDR3 amino acids: CASSAGLNTGELFF. The DNA of the CDR3 is TGTGCCAGCAGTGCGGGACTTAACACCGGGGAGCTGTTTTTT.